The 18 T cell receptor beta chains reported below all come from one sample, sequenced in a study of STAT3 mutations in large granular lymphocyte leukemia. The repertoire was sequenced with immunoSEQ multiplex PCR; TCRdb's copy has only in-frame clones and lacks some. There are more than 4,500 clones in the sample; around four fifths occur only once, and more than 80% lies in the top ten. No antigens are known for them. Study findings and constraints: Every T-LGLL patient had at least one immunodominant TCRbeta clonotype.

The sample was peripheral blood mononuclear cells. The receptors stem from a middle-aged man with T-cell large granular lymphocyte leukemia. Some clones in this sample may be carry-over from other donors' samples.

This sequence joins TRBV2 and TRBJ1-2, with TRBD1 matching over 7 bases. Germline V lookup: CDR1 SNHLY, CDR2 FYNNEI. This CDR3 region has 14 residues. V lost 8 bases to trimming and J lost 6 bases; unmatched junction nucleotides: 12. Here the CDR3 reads CASLYPTGKDGYTF. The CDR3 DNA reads TGTGCCAGCCTCTATCCGACAGGGAAGGATGGCTACACCTTC.

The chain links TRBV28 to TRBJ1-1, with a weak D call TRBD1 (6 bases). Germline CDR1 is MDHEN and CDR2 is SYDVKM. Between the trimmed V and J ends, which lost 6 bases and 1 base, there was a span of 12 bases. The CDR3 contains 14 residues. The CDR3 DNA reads TGTGCCAGCAGAGGGCTACAGGGGAACACTGAAGCTTTCTTT. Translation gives CASRGLQGNTEAFF. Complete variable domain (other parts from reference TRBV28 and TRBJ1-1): DVKVTQSSRYLVKRTGEKVFLECVQDMDHENMFWYRQDPGLGLRLIYFSYDVKMKEKGDIPEGYSVSREKKERFSLILESASTNQTSMYLCASRGLQGNTEAFFGQGTRLTVV.

The CDR3 sequence: CASSPTRDQPQHF. DNA of the CDR3: TGTGCCAGCTCACCGACTCGGGATCAGCCCCAGCATTTT. The chain carries TRBV18 and TRBJ1-5, with D hard to call. This CDR3 has 13 residues. Trimming pared 3 bases from V and 5 bases from J, leaving 8 bases between. Germline V CDR1 and CDR2: KGHSH, LQKENI.

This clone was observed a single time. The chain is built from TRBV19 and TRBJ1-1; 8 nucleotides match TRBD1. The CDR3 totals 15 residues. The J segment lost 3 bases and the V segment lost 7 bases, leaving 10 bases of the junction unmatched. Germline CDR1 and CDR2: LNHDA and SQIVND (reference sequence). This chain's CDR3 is CASIPDRDSHTEAFF. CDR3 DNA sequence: TGTGCCAGTATCCCGGACAGGGATTCTCACACTGAAGCTTTCTTT.

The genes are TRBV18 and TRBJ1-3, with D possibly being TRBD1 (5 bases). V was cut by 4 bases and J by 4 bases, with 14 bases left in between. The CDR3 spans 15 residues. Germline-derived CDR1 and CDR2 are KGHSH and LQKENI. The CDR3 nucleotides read TGTGCCAGCTCACTAAATGGCGGGGACGGAAACACCATATATTTT. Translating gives CASSLNGGDGNTIYF. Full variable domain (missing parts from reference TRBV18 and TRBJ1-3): NAGVMQNPRHLVRRRGQEARLRCSPMKGHSHVYWYRQLPEEGLKFMVYLQKENIIDESGMPKERFSAEFPKEGPSILRIQQVVRGDSAAYFCASSLNGGDGNTIYFGEGSWLTVV.

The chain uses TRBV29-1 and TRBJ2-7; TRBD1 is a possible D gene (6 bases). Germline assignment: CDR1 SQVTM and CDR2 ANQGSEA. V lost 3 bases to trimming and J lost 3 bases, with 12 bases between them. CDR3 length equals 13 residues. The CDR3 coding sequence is TGCAGCGTTGATCGGGACAATAGCTACGAGCAGTACTTC. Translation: CSVDRDNSYEQYF.

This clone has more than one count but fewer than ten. CDR3 protein: CAISVTEYQETQYF. CDR3 nucleotide sequence: TGTGCCATCAGTGTGACAGAGTACCAAGAGACCCAGTACTTC. This sequence joins TRBV10-3 and TRBJ2-5, with a tentative D call TRBD1 (5 bases). The germline CDR1 and CDR2 sequences are ENHRY and SYGVKD. Trimming left V 4 bases short and J 0 bases short, with 9 bases between. The length of the CDR3 is 14 residues.

The CDR3 DNA reads TGTGCCAGCAGCTTAGGTTCTGGGCTCAATCAGCCCCAGCATTTT. Translation: CASSLGSGLNQPQHF. This chain uses TRBV7-9 with TRBJ1-5, with D unresolved. This CDR3 region has 15 residues. The germline CDR1 and CDR2 sequences are SEHNR and FQNEAQ (reference sequence). The germline V and J ends were trimmed by 1 base and 3 bases, with 10 bases remaining between them.

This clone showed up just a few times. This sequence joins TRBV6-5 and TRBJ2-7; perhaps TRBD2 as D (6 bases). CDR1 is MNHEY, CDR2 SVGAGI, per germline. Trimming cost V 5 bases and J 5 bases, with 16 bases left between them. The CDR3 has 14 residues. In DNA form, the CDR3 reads TGTGCCAGCAGTCACAGTCGGGAGTTAAACGAGCAGTACTTC. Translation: CASSHSRELNEQYF.

The CDR3 sequence is CASSFDGRRTDTQYF. CDR3 bases: TGTGCCAGCAGCTTCGACGGGAGGCGCACAGATACGCAGTATTTT. The chain is built from TRBV7-2 and TRBJ2-3; 7 bases are shared with TRBD2. V was pared by 3 bases and J by 1 base, with 4 bases of the junction left unmatched. The CDR3 covers 15 residues. Germline CDR1 reads SGHTA; CDR2 reads FQGNSA.

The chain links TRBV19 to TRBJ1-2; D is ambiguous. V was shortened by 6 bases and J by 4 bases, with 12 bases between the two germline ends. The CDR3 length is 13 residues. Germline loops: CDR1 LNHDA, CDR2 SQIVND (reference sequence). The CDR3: CASSMGNRYGYTF. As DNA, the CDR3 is TGTGCCAGTAGCATGGGAAACCGCTATGGCTACACCTTC.

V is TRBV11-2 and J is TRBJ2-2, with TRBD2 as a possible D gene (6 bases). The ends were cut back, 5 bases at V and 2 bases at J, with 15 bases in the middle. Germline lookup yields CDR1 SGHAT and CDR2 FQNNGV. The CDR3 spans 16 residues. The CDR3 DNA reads TGTGCCAGCAGCGCCACGGGACTCATAAACACCGGGGAGCTGTTTTTT. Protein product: CASSATGLINTGELFF.

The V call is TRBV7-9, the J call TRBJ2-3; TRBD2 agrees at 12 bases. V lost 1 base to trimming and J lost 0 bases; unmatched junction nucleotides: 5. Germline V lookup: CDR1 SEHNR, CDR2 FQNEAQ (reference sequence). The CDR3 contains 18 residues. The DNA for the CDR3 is TGTGCCAGCAGCTTAGGACAAGGGACTAGCGGGAGCACAGATACGCAGTATTTT. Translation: CASSLGQGTSGSTDTQYF.

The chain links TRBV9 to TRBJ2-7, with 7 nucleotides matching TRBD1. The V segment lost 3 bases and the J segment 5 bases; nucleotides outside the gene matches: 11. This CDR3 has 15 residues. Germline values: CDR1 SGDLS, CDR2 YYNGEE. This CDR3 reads CASSARTGGNDEQYF. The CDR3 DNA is TGTGCCAGCAGCGCACGGACAGGTGGGAACGACGAGCAGTACTTC.

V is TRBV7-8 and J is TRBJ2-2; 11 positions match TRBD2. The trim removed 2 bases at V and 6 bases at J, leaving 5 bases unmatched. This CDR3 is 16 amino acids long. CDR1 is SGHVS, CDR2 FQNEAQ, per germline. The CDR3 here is CASSLFNSGRAGELFF. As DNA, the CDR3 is TGTGCCAGCAGCTTATTCAATAGCGGGAGGGCCGGGGAGCTGTTTTTT.

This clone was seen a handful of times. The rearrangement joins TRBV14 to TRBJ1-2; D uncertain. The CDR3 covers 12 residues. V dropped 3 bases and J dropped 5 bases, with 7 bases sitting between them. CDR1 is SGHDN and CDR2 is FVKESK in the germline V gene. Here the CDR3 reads CASSQRTYGYTF. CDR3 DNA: TGTGCCAGCAGCCAGAGGACTTATGGCTACACCTTC.

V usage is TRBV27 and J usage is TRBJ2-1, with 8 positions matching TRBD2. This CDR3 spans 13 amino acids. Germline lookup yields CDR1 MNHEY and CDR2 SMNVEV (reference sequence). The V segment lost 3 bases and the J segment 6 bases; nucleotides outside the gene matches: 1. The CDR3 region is CASSLSGSNEQFF. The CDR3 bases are TGTGCCAGCAGTTTGAGCGGGAGCAATGAGCAGTTCTTC.

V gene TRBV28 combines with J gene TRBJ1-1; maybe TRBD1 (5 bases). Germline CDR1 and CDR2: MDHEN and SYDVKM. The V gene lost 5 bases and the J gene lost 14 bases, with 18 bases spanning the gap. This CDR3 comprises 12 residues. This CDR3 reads CASSLLREEPFF. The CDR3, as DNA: TGTGCCAGCAGTCTACTCAGGGAGGAACCGTTCTTT.